This T cell receptor (beta chain) was observed in a study of blood T cells in healthy people across ages. For the second PCR, which ran for about 7 to 11 cycles, a sample-barcoded 5' primer and a J-beta primer mix were used. TCRdb redid the calling of the 5' RACE reads with MiXCR, one entry per CDR3 protein. This sample carries about 1.4 million distinct CDR3 sequences, approximately 59% of them seen once, and the ten largest clones take 6.7%. Germline CDR1 and CDR2: MDHEN and SYDVKM. The junction had 11 bases not matched to a gene; V was cut back by 5 bases and J by 0 bases. CDR3 length: 18 amino acids.

The V gene is TRBV28, the J gene TRBJ2-2; the match to TRBD2 covers 8 bases. Sequences were obtained from blood. The source of this sequence is a man between 18 and 35 years old in good health. The DNA for the CDR3 is TGTGCCAGCAGTCCAATTAGCGGGGCCGAGACGAACACCGGGGAGCTGTTTTTT. The encoded protein is CASSPISGAETNTGELFF.